The 9 T cell receptor beta chains reported below all come from one sample, sequenced in a study of T cell changes during pregnancy in multiple sclerosis. Sequencing used immunoSEQ multiplex PCR; TCRdb keeps in-frame clones, though not all of them. The sample records 50,000 or so clones, roughly 95% being singletons. Source: CD4+ T cells from peripheral blood mononuclear cells, taken in the third trimester of pregnancy. Receptors were obtained from a female donor with multiple sclerosis, enrolled in a pregnancy study.

V gene TRBV14 combines with J gene TRBJ2-3; the match to TRBD1 covers 10 bases. V trimming: 5 bases; J trimming: 1 base; junction bases outside the gene matches: 6. This CDR3 has 16 amino acids. Per the germline V gene, CDR1 is SGHDN and CDR2 is FVKESK. The CDR3 region is CASSKTGTGGTDTQYF. DNA of the CDR3: TGTGCCAGCAGCAAAACCGGGACAGGGGGCACAGATACGCAGTATTTT.

The rearrangement uses TRBV4-2 and TRBJ2-1; TRBD2 aligns across 12 bases. Germline-derived CDR1 and CDR2 are LGHNA and YNFKEQ. V was clipped by 5 bases and J by 6 bases; unmatched bases: 2. CDR3 length equals 14 residues. The CDR3 sequence: CASSSSGRANEQFF. The CDR3 nucleotides read TGTGCCAGCAGCTCTAGCGGGAGGGCCAATGAGCAGTTCTTC.

The gene calls are TRBV20-1 and TRBJ1-2; D gene unclear. This CDR3 spans 11 amino acids. V was trimmed by 3 bases and J by 7 bases, leaving 9 bases between them. Germline CDR1 DFQATT, CDR2 SNEGSKA (reference sequence). The CDR3 nucleotides read TGCAGTGCTAGCCCCTCGGGTGGCTACACCTTC. Its translation: CSASPSGGYTF.

The chain carries TRBV13 and TRBJ1-5; 9 bases are shared with TRBD1. Germline lookup yields CDR1 PRHDT and CDR2 FYEKMQ (reference sequence). The CDR3 spans 16 residues. The J segment lost 4 bases and the V segment lost 5 bases, leaving 9 bases of the junction unmatched. CDR3 sequence reads: CASSQTGGLGNQPQHF. The CDR3 region has the DNA TGTGCCAGCAGCCAAACAGGGGGCTTGGGGAATCAGCCCCAGCATTTT.

The chain employs TRBV9 and TRBJ2-7, with TRBD2 matching over 12 bases. The CDR3 sequence is 14 residues long. Germline CDR1 reads SGDLS; CDR2 reads YYNGEE. Trimming cost V 0 bases and J 6 bases; bases outside gene matches: 1. The CDR3 coding sequence is TGTGCCAGCAGCGTAGGACTAGCGGGAGCCGAGCAGTACTTC. Amino acids: CASSVGLAGAEQYF.

V usage is TRBV7-3 and J usage is TRBJ2-2; possibly TRBD2 for D (5 bases). Per the germline V gene, CDR1 is SGHTA and CDR2 is FQGTGA. The ends were cut back, 1 base at V and 0 bases at J, with 12 bases in the middle. The CDR3 is made up of 17 amino acids. The CDR3 region has the DNA TGTGCCAGCAGCTTAAGGTCCGGGGTTTCGAACACCGGGGAGCTGTTTTTT. This gives the protein CASSLRSGVSNTGELFF.

Concerning this clone itself: The conserved final phenylalanine or tryptophan is absent from the CDR3, which likely points to a read error. Because the CDR3's place on the DNA is in doubt, the DNA is left out and the CDR3 is given as listed by TCRdb. V usage is TRBV6-9 and J usage is TRBJ2-7; the table assigns TRBD1, which was not confirmed against the DNA. Germline loops: CDR1 MNHGY, CDR2 SVAAGI. The CDR3 extends over 12 residues, inclusive of both ends. CDR3 region: CASSYSDRGPSG.

This clone is a singleton in its sample. The chain carries TRBV30 and TRBJ1-1; D ambiguous. The CDR3 spans 12 residues. Trimming took 2 bases from V and 5 from J, leaving 9 bases between them. Per the germline V gene, CDR1 is GTSNPN and CDR2 is SVGIG (reference sequence). The CDR3, as DNA: TGTGCCTGGAGTAAGACAAGAACTGAAGCTTTCTTT. This translates into CAWSKTRTEAFF.

This clone was recorded only once. The CDR3 nucleotides read TGCGCCAGCAGCTCCGGACAGGGTAACACTGAAGCTTTCTTT. Encoded protein: CASSSGQGNTEAFF. The chain uses TRBV5-1 and TRBJ1-1; 8 bases match TRBD1. Unmatched junction bases numbered 3, after V lost 3 bases and J lost 2 bases. The CDR3 contains 14 residues. CDR1 and CDR2 (germline): SGHRS, YFSETQ.